The next 8 T cell receptor beta chains were all read from a single sample in a study of blood T cell repertoires in COVID-19. Clones were read by immunoSEQ multiplex PCR, and TCRdb kept only the in-frame ones, dropping some. The sample lists 310,000 or so clones, roughly 88% occurring once. Material for sequencing was peripheral blood. The source is a woman aged 45-60 years with active or convalescent COVID-19.

The gene calls are TRBV13 and TRBJ1-1; 7 bases line up with TRBD1. J gave up 8 bases and V 5 bases, and 2 bases lay outside the gene matches. CDR3 length: 11 residues. Germline V gene data show CDR1 as PRHDT and CDR2 as FYEKMQ (reference sequence). The CDR3 nucleotides are TGTGCCAGCAGCCTGGGACAGGAAGCTTTCTTT. The encoded protein is CASSLGQEAFF.

The chain couples TRBV27 to TRBJ2-7; TRBD2 agrees at 14 bases. Germline assignment: CDR1 MNHEY and CDR2 SMNVEV (reference sequence). The V segment lost 4 bases and the J segment 5 bases; nucleotides outside the gene matches: 13. The CDR3 loop spans 18 amino acids. CDR3 DNA sequence: TGTGCCAGCAGTTCGAAACCGGGACTAGCGGGAGAACTGGACGAGCAGTACTTC. Its protein is CASSSKPGLAGELDEQYF.

V is TRBV10-3 and J is TRBJ1-4; no reliable D call. This CDR3 region has 13 residues. The V gene lost 3 bases and the J gene lost 5 bases, with 7 bases spanning the gap. The V gene's germline CDR1 is ENHRY and CDR2 SYGVKD. CDR3 sequence: CAISDVQNEKLFF. The CDR3 nucleotides read TGTGCCATCAGTGATGTACAGAATGAAAAACTGTTTTTT.

The chain recombines TRBV24-1 with TRBJ2-7; 10 bases line up with TRBD1. CDR3 length: 20 amino acids. The V gene end was trimmed by 3 bases and the J gene end by 2 bases; junction bases not matched to a gene: 18. Germline V lookup: CDR1 KGHDR, CDR2 SFDVKD. The DNA of the CDR3 is TGTGCCACCAGTGATCGTACCGGGACAGGGGATAGGCGGGGGCCCTACGAGCAGTACTTC. Encoded protein: CATSDRTGTGDRRGPYEQYF.

The chain couples TRBV25-1 to TRBJ1-6; a possible D gene is TRBD1 (5 bases). V dropped 0 bases and J dropped 8 bases, with 11 bases sitting between them. The CDR3 runs 15 residues. Germline V CDR1 and CDR2: MGHDK, SYGVNS. CDR3 coding DNA: TGTGCCAGCAGTGAATACCCAGGGCGTGATTCACCCCTCCACTTT. This codes for CASSEYPGRDSPLHF.

V usage is TRBV7-2 and J usage is TRBJ1-2; D remains unclear. V was clipped by 1 base and J by 4 bases, with 7 bases between them. Germline CDR1 reads SGHTA; CDR2 reads FQGNSA. This CDR3 is 13 amino acids long. CDR3 amino acids: CASSLGASYGYTF. The CDR3 coding sequence is TGTGCCAGCAGCTTAGGGGCATCCTATGGCTACACCTTC.

The genes are TRBV25-1 and TRBJ2-1; a possible D gene is TRBD2 (6 bases). Germline-derived CDR1 and CDR2 are MGHDK and SYGVNS. The CDR3 is 15 residues long. The V gene lost 2 bases and the J gene lost 8 bases, with 16 bases spanning the gap. CDR3 sequence: CASSEVERDSHEQFF. The DNA of the CDR3 is TGTGCCAGCAGTGAAGTAGAACGGGACTCTCATGAGCAGTTCTTC.

The chain joins TRBV9 to TRBJ2-7, with 11 bases that match TRBD2. V lost 3 bases to trimming and J lost 5 bases; unmatched junction nucleotides: 4. The V gene's germline CDR1 is SGDLS and CDR2 YYNGEE. The CDR3 spans 14 residues. The CDR3 sequence is CASSATSGSHEQYF. For the CDR3, the DNA is TGTGCCAGCAGCGCTACTAGCGGGAGTCACGAGCAGTACTTC.